Following are 21 T cell receptor beta chains from one sample sequenced in a study of beta chain features in type 1 diabetes. Every bit of the isolated RNA underwent reverse transcription, so sequencing read expressed TCRB transcripts. Repertoires were generated with immunoSEQ multiplex PCR, while TCRdb's copy carries only in-frame clones and drops some. The sample contains fewer than 550,000 clones, roughly an eighth of which appear only once. Sequencing was performed on naive CD4+ T cells from blood. These receptors were taken from a woman aged 18-29 years in good health.

There are many counts of this clone. The CDR3 sequence is CSGTGGTSPLHF. As DNA, the CDR3 is TGCAGCGGGACCGGGGGAACCTCACCCCTCCACTTT. This sequence joins TRBV29-1 and TRBJ1-6; the D gene is possibly TRBD1 (5 bases). The CDR3 is made up of 12 amino acids. Deletions cut 7 bases from V and 10 bases from J, with 14 bases between. Looked up from germline, CDR1 is SQVTM and CDR2 is ANQGSEA.

This clone was found a few times. V usage is TRBV30 and J usage is TRBJ2-3; D may be TRBD2 (5 bases). Germline CDR1 is GTSNPN and CDR2 is SVGIG (reference sequence). Trimming removed 4 bases from V and 1 base from J, with 6 bases in between. The CDR3 extends over 12 amino acids. CDR3 amino acids: CAWNSGTDTQYF. The CDR3 region has the DNA TGTGCCTGGAATAGCGGCACAGATACGCAGTATTTT.

This clone was counted only a few times. The gene calls are TRBV2 and TRBJ2-1; D not certain. V lost 4 bases, J lost 5 bases, and 9 bases lay in between. The CDR3 spans 13 residues. From germline, CDR1 is SNHLY and CDR2 FYNNEI. CDR3 sequence reads: CASSGVSHNEQFF. For the CDR3, the DNA is TGTGCCAGCAGTGGGGTCAGCCACAATGAGCAGTTCTTC.

V gene TRBV19 combines with J gene TRBJ2-5; perhaps D is TRBD1 or TRBD2 (5 bases each). Trimming removed 5 bases from V and 1 base from J, with 14 bases in between. The germline V gene encodes CDR1 LNHDA and CDR2 SQIVND (reference sequence). CDR3 length: 15 amino acids. CDR3 coding DNA: TGTGCCAGTAGTCCTCGGGACGTAGGCCAAGAGACCCAGTACTTC. This gives the protein CASSPRDVGQETQYF.

This clone was picked up a small number of times. The chain joins TRBV9 to TRBJ2-1; D gene unclear. CDR1 SGDLS and CDR2 YYNGEE come from the germline V gene. V lost 0 bases to trimming and J lost 6 bases, with 16 bases between them. The CDR3 is made up of 16 amino acids. Here the CDR3 DNA reads TGTGCCAGCAGCGTAGTCACCACCGCCTTTGGCAATGAGCAGTTCTTC. This encodes CASSVVTTAFGNEQFF.

This clone was counted only a few times. The chain has TRBV6-5 and TRBJ2-3; TRBD1 matches 10 bases. This CDR3 comprises 15 residues. After removal of 6 bases from V and 4 bases from J, the junction contained 7 bases not matched to a gene. The V gene's germline CDR1 is MNHEY and CDR2 SVGAGI. The CDR3 nucleotides read TGTGCCAGCAGACCGGACAGGGGGTTCTCAGATACGCAGTATTTT. Protein product: CASRPDRGFSDTQYF.

The CDR3 region is CASSLAWGSGANVLTF. The CDR3 DNA sequence: TGTGCCAGCAGCTTAGCGTGGGGTTCTGGGGCCAACGTCCTGACTTTC. The genes are TRBV7-2 and TRBJ2-6, with unresolved D. Deletions cut 0 bases from V and 1 base from J, with 7 bases between. Germline V lookup: CDR1 SGHTA, CDR2 FQGNSA. The CDR3 is 16 residues long.

In its sample, this clone was seen a few times. V and J are TRBV7-3 and TRBJ2-3, with D tentatively TRBD2 (5 bases). V lost 0 bases and J 6 bases, leaving 13 bases between the germline ends. The CDR3 is made up of 15 amino acids. Germline V gives CDR1 SGHTA, CDR2 FQGTGA. Here the CDR3 DNA reads TGTGCCAGCAGCTTAACCTCGGAGGTGGGGGATACGCAGTATTTT. It specifies CASSLTSEVGDTQYF. The variable domain in full, with the rest retrieved from reference TRBV7-3 and TRBJ2-3, is GAGVSQTPSNKVTEKGKYVELRCDPISGHTALYWYRQSLGQGPEFLIYFQGTGAADDSGLPNDRFFAVRPEGSVSTLKIQRTERGDSAVYLCASSLTSEVGDTQYFGPGTRLTVL.

This clone appeared a few times. The rearrangement uses TRBV5-4 and TRBJ2-1; tentatively, D is TRBD2 (6 bases). CDR1 and CDR2 (germline): SGHNT, YYREEE (reference sequence). The CDR3 sequence is 14 residues long. The germline V and J ends were trimmed by 3 bases and 3 bases, with 10 bases remaining between them. The CDR3 sequence is CASSSPSDYNEQFF. Written as DNA, the CDR3 is TGTGCCAGCAGCTCCCCTAGCGACTACAATGAGCAGTTCTTC.

This clone was observed a handful of times. The V gene is TRBV2, the J gene TRBJ2-2; 9 bases map to TRBD2. The CDR3 covers 13 residues. The germline CDR1 and CDR2 sequences are SNHLY and FYNNEI. Unmatched junction bases numbered 5, after V lost 10 bases and J lost 5 bases. DNA of the CDR3: TGTGCCACCGGACTAGCGAGGACCGGGGAGCTGTTTTTT. Translation gives CATGLARTGELFF.

V usage is TRBV29-1 and J usage is TRBJ1-2, with a weak D call TRBD1 (6 bases). CDR1 is SQVTM, CDR2 ANQGSEA, per germline. V lost 7 bases to trimming and J lost 1 base, with 16 bases between them. This CDR3 comprises 14 residues. The CDR3 DNA reads as TGCAGCGCGTGGACAGTCAGAAATAACTATGGCTACACCTTC. It codes for CSAWTVRNNYGYTF.

This clone showed up just a few times. V usage is TRBV2 and J usage is TRBJ2-5; D is perhaps TRBD1 (5 bases). V was clipped by 4 bases and J by 6 bases, with 18 bases between them. CDR1 is SNHLY, CDR2 FYNNEI, per germline. CDR3 length: 15 amino acids. The CDR3 loop is CASSVQSGYGKTQYF. The CDR3 DNA is TGTGCCAGCAGTGTCCAATCAGGGTATGGAAAGACCCAGTACTTC.

The table lists this clone with a few counts. The chain carries TRBV28 and TRBJ2-5, with D hard to call. The CDR3 length is 16 residues. V was clipped by 5 bases and J by 4 bases, with 20 bases between them. The germline V gene encodes CDR1 MDHEN and CDR2 SYDVKM. The CDR3 DNA reads TGTGCCAGCAGTCGCGCTCTCTCTCGCTCAGGAGAGACCCAGTACTTC. Protein product: CASSRALSRSGETQYF.

The chain carries TRBV18 and TRBJ2-7; 7 bases are a match to TRBD1. Germline loops: CDR1 KGHSH, CDR2 LQKENI. J was trimmed by 0 bases and V by 3 bases; bases with no gene match: 8. This CDR3 comprises 16 residues. The CDR3 nucleotides are TGTGCCAGCTCACCGACCCTGGGACAGAGCTCCTACGAGCAGTACTTC. Its translation is CASSPTLGQSSYEQYF.

The V call is TRBV5-1, the J call TRBJ2-5, with D possibly TRBD2 on 6 matching bases. This CDR3 region has 14 residues. Germline loops: CDR1 SGHRS, CDR2 YFSETQ. Trimming removed 4 bases at V and 9 bases at J, with 19 bases between. The CDR3 DNA is TGCGCCAGCAGCCGGGGGTCCTTGGTGGAGGCCCAGTACTTC. As protein: CASSRGSLVEAQYF.

The genes are TRBV18 and TRBJ2-1; D gene unclear. Trimming left V 4 bases short and J 1 base short, with 8 bases between. The CDR3 loop spans 14 amino acids. Germline-derived CDR1 and CDR2 are KGHSH and LQKENI. The CDR3 spells CASSLVGSYNEQFF. The CDR3 DNA follows: TGTGCCAGCTCACTGGTAGGATCCTACAATGAGCAGTTCTTC.

The CDR3, as DNA: TGTGCCAGCAGCTTGGCTAGCGGGTTTCAAGAGACCCAGTACTTC. Translation: CASSLASGFQETQYF. V gene TRBV7-3 combines with J gene TRBJ2-5; TRBD2 aligns across 8 bases. The CDR3 length is 15 residues. Germline V gene lookup returns CDR1 SGHTA and CDR2 FQGTGA. The trim removed 3 bases at V and 2 bases at J, leaving 5 bases unmatched.

This clone was recorded a few times. J is TRBJ1-2 and V is TRBV20-1, with 7 bases aligning to TRBD1. J lost 11 bases, V lost 5 bases, and 5 bases had no gene match. Germline-derived CDR1 and CDR2 are DFQATT and SNEGSKA (reference sequence). This CDR3 is built from 10 residues. This CDR3 is CSALETGYTF. CDR3 nucleotide sequence: TGCAGTGCTCTGGAGACAGGGTACACCTTC.

This chain joins TRBV4-1 and TRBJ2-7; 8 bases match TRBD1. V gave up 3 bases and J gave up 7 bases; unmatched junction bases: 8. Germline CDR1 is MGHRA and CDR2 is YSYEKL. CDR3 length equals 14 residues. The CDR3 protein is CASSQGLQGGEQYV. The CDR3 region has the DNA TGCGCCAGCAGCCAGGGGTTACAGGGGGGAGAGCAGTACGTC.

The V call is TRBV9, the J call TRBJ2-3; TRBD2 agrees at 10 bases. V was clipped by 3 bases and J by 1 base; unmatched bases: 8. The V gene's germline CDR1 is SGDLS and CDR2 YYNGEE. The CDR3 has 17 amino acids. CDR3 in DNA: TGTGCCAGCAGCGCGACTAGCGGGTCGGGGGGCACAGATACGCAGTATTTT. It is translated as CASSATSGSGGTDTQYF.

This clone was picked up many times. The rearrangement joins TRBV14 to TRBJ2-1; D is unresolved. V lost 0 bases and J 9 bases, leaving 18 bases between the germline ends. The germline CDR1 and CDR2 sequences are SGHDN and FVKESK. The CDR3 spans 16 residues. CDR3 amino acids: CASSQEIGKQVGEQFF. Written as DNA, the CDR3 is TGTGCCAGCAGCCAAGAAATCGGCAAGCAAGTAGGTGAGCAGTTCTTC.